The next 20 T cell receptor beta chains were all read from a single sample in a study of blood T cell repertoires in COVID-19. TCRdb's table, derived via immunoSEQ multiplex PCR, lists solely in-frame clones and lacks some. The top ten clones hold approximately 4.1% of a sample with around 100,000 clones, around 72% of them seen once. Sequencing used peripheral blood. Receptors originate from a man in his 70s with COVID-19, enrolled during active disease.

The rearrangement joins TRBV3-1 (or the pseudogene TRBV3-2) to TRBJ2-2; D not resolved. This CDR3 contains 12 residues. The V gene lost 2 bases and the J gene lost 4 bases, with 2 bases spanning the gap. Germline V gene lookup returns CDR1 LGHDT and CDR2 YNNKEL (reference sequence). CDR3 in amino acids: CASSQRTGELFF. In DNA, the CDR3 is TGTGCCAGCAGCCAACGCACCGGGGAGCTGTTTTTT.

The V and J genes are TRBV18 and TRBJ1-4; tentative D call: TRBD1 (5 bases). Trimming removed 0 bases at V and 7 bases at J, with 12 bases between. This CDR3 has 15 amino acids. CDR1 and CDR2 (germline): KGHSH, LQKENI. The CDR3 bases are TGTGCCAGCTCACCACCAGGAGAAAGGGGTGAAAAACTGTTTTTT. Protein product: CASSPPGERGEKLFF.

In its sample, this clone was seen once. V gene TRBV30 combines with J gene TRBJ2-1, with 8 bases fitting TRBD2. CDR1 is GTSNPN and CDR2 is SVGIG in the germline V gene (reference sequence). The V and J ends lost 1 base and 0 bases, in that order; junction bases with no gene match: 8. This CDR3 contains 17 residues. The DNA for the CDR3 is TGTGCCTGGAGTGCGGGGAGACTAGCGAGCTCCTACAATGAGCAGTTCTTC. Translated, it gives CAWSAGRLASSYNEQFF. The full variable domain, its missing parts supplied by reference TRBV30 and TRBJ2-1, is SQTIHQWPATLVQPVGSPLSLECTVEGTSNPNLYWYRQAAGRGLQLLFYSVGIGQISSEVPQNLSASRPQDRQFILSSKKLLLSDSGFYLCAWSAGRLASSYNEQFFGPGTRLTVL.

This clone has at least ten counts. The chain has TRBV21-1 and TRBJ1-6; the table calls TRBD1, which could not be checked here. TRBV21-1 is annotated as a pseudogene. The CDR3 is 16 amino acids. CDR3 sequence: CASSTRDRVEGSPLHF. The CDR3 DNA reads as TGTGCCAGCAGCACCCGGGACAGGGTGGAGGGTTCACCCCTCCACTTT.

In DNA, the CDR3 is TGTGCCAGTAGTATGGGGCGCCAAGAGACCCAGTACTTC. Translating gives CASSMGRQETQYF. The chain recombines TRBV19 with TRBJ2-5; D possibly corresponds to TRBD1 (5 bases). The CDR3 is 13 residues long. V was shortened by 3 bases and J by 1 base, with 6 bases between the two germline ends. From germline, CDR1 is LNHDA and CDR2 SQIVND (reference sequence).

The chain is built from TRBV25-1 and TRBJ1-5; D ambiguous. Germline V gene data show CDR1 as MGHDK and CDR2 as SYGVNS. Trimming stripped 6 bases from V and 7 bases from J, with 10 bases between. The CDR3 extends over 12 amino acids. CDR3 nucleotide sequence: TGTGCCAGCAGCGCGGGGTTACAGCCCCAGCATTTT. Its protein is CASSAGLQPQHF.

The genes are TRBV28 and TRBJ1-2, with 8 bases aligning to TRBD1. CDR1 and CDR2 from the germline V gene are MDHEN and SYDVKM. V shed 3 bases and J 3 bases; nucleotides not matched to a gene: 3. The CDR3 contains 14 residues. Written as DNA, the CDR3 is TGTGCCAGCAGTTTGACAGGGGAGTACTATGGCTACACCTTC. Its protein product is CASSLTGEYYGYTF.

This chain links TRBV3-1 (or the pseudogene TRBV3-2) with TRBJ1-5, with D maybe TRBD1 (6 bases). Trimming shortened V by 0 bases and J by 6 bases, and 9 bases separated the two germline ends. CDR1 and CDR2 (germline): LGHDT, YNNKEL (reference sequence). CDR3 size: 14 residues. CDR3 protein: CASSQDPGAQPQHF. The CDR3, as DNA: TGTGCCAGCAGCCAAGATCCAGGGGCTCAGCCCCAGCATTTT.

V and J are TRBV6-5 and TRBJ2-2, with D tentatively TRBD2 (6 bases). The germline V gene has CDR1 MNHEY and CDR2 SVGAGI. V was cut by 2 bases and J by 4 bases, with 11 bases left in between. CDR3 length equals 15 residues. The CDR3 region has the DNA TGTGCCAGCAGTTACATGGTCGGGGGCACCGGGGAGCTGTTTTTT. This sequence encodes CASSYMVGGTGELFF.

The chain links TRBV6-1 to TRBJ1-5; no firm D call. This CDR3 spans 12 amino acids. Looked up from germline, CDR1 is MNHNS and CDR2 is SASEGT. V was clipped by 2 bases and J by 9 bases, with 8 bases between them. The DNA of the CDR3 is TGTGCCAGCAGTGAATCCCGGGGGCCCCAGCATTTT. This sequence encodes CASSESRGPQHF.

This clone was picked up many times. The rearrangement links TRBV5-6 to TRBJ2-7; TRBD2 matches at 11 bases. The V gene end was trimmed by 2 bases and the J gene end by 8 bases; junction bases not matched to a gene: 6. Germline loops: CDR1 SGHDT, CDR2 YYEEEE. The CDR3 is 14 amino acids. CDR3: CASSFALAGGKQYF. Here the CDR3 DNA reads TGTGCCAGCAGCTTTGCTCTAGCGGGAGGTAAGCAGTACTTC.

The chain has TRBV30 and TRBJ1-5; D remains ambiguous. Germline V gives CDR1 GTSNPN, CDR2 SVGIG (reference sequence). V dropped 0 bases and J dropped 7 bases, with 10 bases sitting between them. The CDR3 covers 13 residues. CDR3: CAWSVSLGQPQHF. CDR3 in DNA: TGTGCCTGGAGTGTAAGTCTTGGCCAGCCCCAGCATTTT. Complete variable domain (other parts from reference TRBV30 and TRBJ1-5): SQTIHQWPATLVQPVGSPLSLECTVEGTSNPNLYWYRQAAGRGLQLLFYSVGIGQISSEVPQNLSASRPQDRQFILSSKKLLLSDSGFYLCAWSVSLGQPQHFGDGTRLSIL.

Here the CDR3 DNA reads TGTGCCAGCAGTTACGGGACTGCGTCCTACAATGAGCAGTTCTTC. This gives the protein CASSYGTASYNEQFF. The chain has TRBV6-2 or TRBV6-3 and TRBJ2-1; perhaps TRBD2 as D (6 bases). The CDR3 contains 15 residues. Germline V gene lookup returns CDR1 MNHEY and CDR2 SVGEGT. The V and J ends lost 2 bases and 1 base respectively, with 9 bases between them.

This rearrangement joins TRBV30 to TRBJ2-7, with a possible D match to TRBD2 (5 bases). The CDR3 is 15 amino acids. Trimming took 0 bases from V and 6 from J, leaving 18 bases between them. The germline CDR1 and CDR2 sequences are GTSNPN and SVGIG (reference sequence). The CDR3 reads CAWSVDNPGSGEQYF. In nucleotides, the CDR3 is TGTGCCTGGAGTGTAGATAATCCGGGGTCAGGCGAGCAGTACTTC. Filled out from reference TRBV30 and TRBJ2-7, the complete variable domain reads SQTIHQWPATLVQPVGSPLSLECTVEGTSNPNLYWYRQAAGRGLQLLFYSVGIGQISSEVPQNLSASRPQDRQFILSSKKLLLSDSGFYLCAWSVDNPGSGEQYFGPGTRLTVT.

The rearrangement uses TRBV5-6 and TRBJ1-1; D may be TRBD1 (6 bases). V lost 2 bases, J lost 6 bases, and 14 bases lay in between. The CDR3 has 14 amino acids. The germline V gene encodes CDR1 SGHDT and CDR2 YYEEEE. CDR3 region: CASSFGTFAAEAFF. The DNA of the CDR3 is TGTGCCAGCAGCTTTGGGACATTTGCGGCTGAAGCTTTCTTT.

This rearrangement joins TRBV2 to TRBJ2-6; TRBD2 matches at 7 bases. Losses at the gene ends were 6 bases for V and 2 bases for J; bases not matched to a gene: 7. Germline CDR1 is SNHLY and CDR2 is FYNNEI. The CDR3 is made up of 16 amino acids. The CDR3 sequence is CASSVVGGAGANVLTF. For the CDR3, the DNA is TGTGCCAGCAGCGTCGTGGGAGGGGCTGGGGCCAACGTCCTGACTTTC.

This CDR3 reads CASTFSWDRGNSPLHF. In DNA, the CDR3 is TGTGCCAGCACCTTCTCTTGGGACAGAGGAAATTCACCCCTCCACTTT. The chain combines TRBV28 with TRBJ1-6; 7 bases line up with TRBD1. Per the germline V gene, CDR1 is MDHEN and CDR2 is SYDVKM. V shed 7 bases, J shed 7 bases, and the junction held 13 bases outside the gene matches. This CDR3 spans 16 amino acids.

The rearrangement joins TRBV6-6 to TRBJ1-6; 10 nucleotides align to TRBD1. CDR3 length: 15 residues. Germline lookup yields CDR1 MNHNY and CDR2 SVGAGI (reference sequence). The V segment lost 10 bases and the J segment 10 bases; nucleotides outside the gene matches: 13. The CDR3 spells CATKGTGVLGSPLHF. In nucleotides, the CDR3 is TGTGCCACCAAGGGGACAGGGGTACTAGGGTCACCCCTCCACTTT.

The chain uses TRBV5-1 and TRBJ1-1; D gene unclear. Trimming pared 5 bases from V and 1 base from J, leaving 9 bases between. CDR3 size: 13 residues. Germline-derived CDR1 and CDR2 are SGHRS and YFSETQ. CDR3 sequence: CASRYAENTEAFF. The CDR3, as DNA: TGCGCCAGCAGATACGCGGAGAACACTGAAGCTTTCTTT.

This chain uses TRBV4-3 with TRBJ2-7, with 10 bases matching TRBD2. Germline loops: CDR1 LGHNA, CDR2 YSLEER. V lost 5 bases to trimming and J lost 3 bases; unmatched junction nucleotides: 4. This CDR3 has 14 residues. The CDR3 protein is CASSWASGSYEQYF. DNA of the CDR3: TGCGCCAGCAGCTGGGCTAGCGGGAGCTACGAGCAGTACTTC.